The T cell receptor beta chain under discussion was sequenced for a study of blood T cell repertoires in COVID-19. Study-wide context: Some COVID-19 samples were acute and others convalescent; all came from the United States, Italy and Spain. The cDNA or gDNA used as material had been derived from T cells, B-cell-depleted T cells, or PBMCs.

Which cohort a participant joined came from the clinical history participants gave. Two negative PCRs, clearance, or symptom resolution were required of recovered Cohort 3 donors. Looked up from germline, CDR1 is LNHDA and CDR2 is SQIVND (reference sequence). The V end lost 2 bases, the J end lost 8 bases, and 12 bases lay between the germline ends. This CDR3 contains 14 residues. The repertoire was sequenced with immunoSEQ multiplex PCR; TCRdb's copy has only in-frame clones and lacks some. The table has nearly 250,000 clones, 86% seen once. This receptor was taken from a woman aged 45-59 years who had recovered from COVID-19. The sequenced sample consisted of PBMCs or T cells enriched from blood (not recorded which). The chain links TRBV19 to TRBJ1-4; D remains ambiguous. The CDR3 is CASSISRVGEKLFF. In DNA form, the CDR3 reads TGTGCCAGTAGTATAAGCCGGGTCGGGGAAAAACTGTTTTTT. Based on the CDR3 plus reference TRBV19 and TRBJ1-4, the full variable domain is DGGITQSPKYLFRKEGQNVTLSCEQNLNHDAMYWYRQDPGQGLRLIYYSQIVNDFQKGDIAEGYSVSREKKESFPLTVTSAQKNPTAFYLCASSISRVGEKLFFGSGTQLSVL.